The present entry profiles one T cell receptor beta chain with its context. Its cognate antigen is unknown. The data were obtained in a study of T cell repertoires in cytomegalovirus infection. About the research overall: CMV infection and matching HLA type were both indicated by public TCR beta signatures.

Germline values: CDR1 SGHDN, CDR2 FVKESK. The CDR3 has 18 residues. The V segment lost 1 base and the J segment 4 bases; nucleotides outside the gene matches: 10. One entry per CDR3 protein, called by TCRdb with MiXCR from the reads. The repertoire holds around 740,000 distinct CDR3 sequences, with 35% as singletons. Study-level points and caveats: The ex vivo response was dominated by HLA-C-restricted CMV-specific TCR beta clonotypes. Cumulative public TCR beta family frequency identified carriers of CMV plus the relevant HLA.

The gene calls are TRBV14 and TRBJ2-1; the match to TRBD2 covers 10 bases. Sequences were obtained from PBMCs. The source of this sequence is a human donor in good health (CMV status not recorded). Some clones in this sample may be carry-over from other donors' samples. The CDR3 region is CASSQVPGLADFYNEQFF. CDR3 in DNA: TGTGCCAGCAGCCAAGTACCCGGACTAGCGGACTTTTACAATGAGCAGTTCTTC.